This TCR beta chain was observed in a study of regulatory T cells in long-lasting Graves disease. Time point here: persistent/refractory GD, antithyroid drugs over 5 years with positive TRAb. PBMC-derived RNA was used for the TCR library. With EDTA tubes as the receptacles, around 10 milliliters of peripheral blood were drawn. The CDR3 extends over 12 amino acids. Trimming pared 5 bases from V and 6 bases from J, leaving 13 bases between. Germline V CDR1 and CDR2: DFQATT, SNEGSKA (reference sequence). Sequencing libraries for TCR beta were prepared with iRepertoire HTBI primers and Arm-PCR of CDR3 regions. Each CDR3 protein is one row after TCRdb ran MiXCR on the multiplex PCR reads. Here the sample spans around 460,000 distinct CDR3 sequences, approximately 23% being singletons. The table lists this clonotype with many counts.

Source: peripheral blood mononuclear cells (PBMCs), taken when the disease was refractory, from a patient treated with antithyroid drugs. The source of this sequence is a female donor with Graves disease. The chain employs TRBV20-1 and TRBJ1-2; D is uncertain. In DNA form, the CDR3 reads TGCAGTGCTCACCAGACTCTTGATGGCTACACCTTC. Its translation: CSAHQTLDGYTF.